Listed below are T cell receptor beta chains from one sample, sequenced in a study of blood T cell repertoires in COVID-19. Clones were sequenced by immunoSEQ multiplex PCR, and TCRdb holds only the in-frame ones, with some missing. Among fewer than 400,000 clones listed, roughly 88% were seen once. The sequenced material came from peripheral blood. The receptors here all came from a woman in her 30s with COVID-19, enrolled during active disease. Each CDR3 is given with its conserved first and last residue. The order of the fields is D gene, clone size, V gene, J gene, CDR3 protein, CDR3 DNA. The D gene is left open where the match is weak. Size is omitted from some rows. Given values are once, few, many or a class for expanded clones.

D gene: TRBD1; clone size: .; V gene: TRBV13; J gene: TRBJ1-1; CDR3 protein: CASRTGTGLDAFF; CDR3 DNA: TGTGCCAGCAGGACCGGGACAGGGCTTGATGCTTTCTTT
D gene: .; clone size: .; V gene: TRBV30; J gene: TRBJ1-3; CDR3 protein: CAWVPDSASGNTIYF; CDR3 DNA: TGTGCCTGGGTCCCCGACAGCGCCTCTGGAAACACCATATATTTT
D gene: .; clone size: .; V gene: TRBV20-1; J gene: TRBJ2-5; CDR3 protein: CSASDVLRQETQYF; CDR3 DNA: TGCAGTGCTAGTGACGTCCTTCGGCAAGAGACCCAGTACTTC
D gene: TRBD2; clone size: .; V gene: TRBV18; J gene: TRBJ2-1; CDR3 protein: CASSPQTSGTYNEQFF; CDR3 DNA: TGTGCCAGCTCACCACAGACTAGCGGGACCTACAATGAGCAGTTCTTC
D gene: TRBD2; clone size: .; V gene: TRBV10-1; J gene: TRBJ2-1; CDR3 protein: CASSESSGKGREQFF; CDR3 DNA: TGCGCCAGCAGTGAGTCGAGCGGGAAGGGGAGGGAGCAGTTCTTC
D gene: TRBD2; clone size: .; V gene: TRBV6-5; J gene: TRBJ2-1; CDR3 protein: CASSTRGLAGAEQFF; CDR3 DNA: TGTGCCAGCAGTACCCGGGGACTAGCGGGAGCTGAGCAGTTCTTC
D gene: .; clone size: .; V gene: TRBV4-1; J gene: TRBJ1-3; CDR3 protein: CASSLSGSSFVGNTIYF; CDR3 DNA: TGCGCCAGCAGCCTATCAGGCAGCTCCTTTGTTGGAAACACCATATATTTT
D gene: TRBD1; clone size: .; V gene: TRBV7-9; J gene: TRBJ2-3; CDR3 protein: CASSPVRGTDTQYF; CDR3 DNA: TGTGCCAGCAGCCCAGTCAGGGGGACAGATACGCAGTATTTT
D gene: .; clone size: .; V gene: TRBV12-3/TRBV12-4; J gene: TRBJ2-7; CDR3 protein: CASSFGPFYEQYF; CDR3 DNA: TGTGCCAGCAGTTTTGGGCCGTTCTACGAGCAGTACTTC
D gene: .; clone size: .; V gene: TRBV5-1; J gene: TRBJ2-1; CDR3 protein: CASGGGTASNEQFF; CDR3 DNA: TGCGCCAGCGGGGGCGGAACAGCCAGCAATGAGCAGTTCTTC
D gene: TRBD1; clone size: few; V gene: TRBV20-1; J gene: TRBJ1-6; CDR3 protein: CSASDRGNSPLHF; CDR3 DNA: TGCAGTGCTAGTGACAGGGGGAATTCACCCCTCCACTTT